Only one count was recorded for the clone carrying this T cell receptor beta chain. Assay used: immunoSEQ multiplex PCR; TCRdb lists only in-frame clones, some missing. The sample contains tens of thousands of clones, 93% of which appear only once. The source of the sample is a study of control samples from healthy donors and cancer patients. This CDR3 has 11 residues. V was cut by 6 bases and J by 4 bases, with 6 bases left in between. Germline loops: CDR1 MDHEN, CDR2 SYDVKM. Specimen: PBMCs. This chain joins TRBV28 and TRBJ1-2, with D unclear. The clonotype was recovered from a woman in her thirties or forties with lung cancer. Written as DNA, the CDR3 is TGTGCCAGCAGCCTCAGCTATGGCTACACCTTC. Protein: CASSLSYGYTF.